This T cell receptor (beta chain) emerged from a study of T cells after yellow fever vaccination. Whole-study results and caveats: Highly abundant clonotypes carried over from the bulk population could end up in FACS-sorted repertoires as contaminants.

As regards this clonotype: The antigen remains undetermined.

TCR cDNA was made by 5'RACE template switching, adding a universal primer site and UMIs. TCRdb redid the calling of the 5' RACE reads with MiXCR, one entry per CDR3 protein. The sample lists roughly 170,000 distinct CDR3 sequences; approximately 6% were seen once. This CDR3 region has 15 residues. The V segment lost 5 bases and the J segment 0 bases; nucleotides outside the gene matches: 6. Germline V gene lookup returns CDR1 SGHTA and CDR2 FQGNSA. This receptor was identified in a man younger than 35 who received the YFV17D yellow fever vaccine. This sequence joins TRBV7-2 and TRBJ1-1; 7 bases fit TRBD1. The input for sequencing was CD4+ T cells sorted from PBMCs, taken on the day of the first yellow fever vaccination. The DNA for the CDR3 is TGTGCCAGCAGCCCTCGACAGGGTATGAACACTGAAGCTTTCTTT. This codes for CASSPRQGMNTEAFF.